This passage covers 23 T cell receptor beta chains from one sample sequenced in a study of T cell changes during pregnancy in multiple sclerosis. Clones were read by immunoSEQ multiplex PCR, and TCRdb kept only the in-frame ones, dropping some. The sample has 65,000 to 75,000 clones; roughly 90% are singletons. The specimen comprised peripheral blood, sampled in the second trimester of pregnancy. These TCRs come from a female donor with multiple sclerosis, enrolled in a pregnancy study.

The J gene is TRBJ2-2, the V gene TRBV7-3; TRBD1 aligns across 7 bases. Germline loops: CDR1 SGHTA, CDR2 FQGTGA. CDR3 length: 16 residues. The V gene end was trimmed by 2 bases and the J gene end by 2 bases; junction bases not matched to a gene: 5. The CDR3 loop reads CASSLHGTANTGELFF. In DNA form, the CDR3 reads TGTGCCAGCAGCTTACATGGGACAGCAAACACCGGGGAGCTGTTTTTT.

The rearrangement uses TRBV2 and TRBJ2-7; no reliable D call. The V gene's germline CDR1 is SNHLY and CDR2 FYNNEI. V lost 6 bases and J 0 bases, leaving 6 bases between the germline ends. This CDR3 contains 12 residues. CDR3 protein: CASSPGSYEQYF. DNA for the CDR3: TGTGCCAGCAGCCCGGGCTCCTACGAGCAGTACTTC.

This clone showed up just once. A junction boundary mismatches the germline segment, possibly from a read error. The chain joins TRBV7-6 to TRBJ2-7, with 14 nucleotides matching TRBD2. The CDR3 has 12 residues. CDR1 is SGHVS and CDR2 is FNYEAQ in the germline V gene. In nucleotides, the CDR3 is TGTGCCAGCAGCTCCCCGGGACTAGCGGGGGACTTC. Translated, it gives CASSSPGLAGDF.

The genes are TRBV18 and TRBJ1-4; TRBD1 agrees at 8 bases. CDR1 KGHSH and CDR2 LQKENI come from the germline V gene. V trimming: 4 bases; J trimming: 4 bases; junction bases outside the gene matches: 17. This CDR3 comprises 19 residues. CDR3 sequence (DNA): TGTGCCAGCTCACGGACAGGGCCCTCCTCCTCGAGTTATAATGAAAAACTGTTTTTT. Its protein is CASSRTGPSSSSYNEKLFF.

This sequence joins TRBV7-6 and TRBJ1-4; possibly TRBD1 for D (6 bases). The V end lost 1 base, the J end lost 5 bases, and 8 bases lay between the germline ends. The CDR3 covers 14 residues. Germline CDR1 SGHVS, CDR2 FNYEAQ. Here the CDR3 reads CASSLGQGNEKLFF. The CDR3 DNA reads as TGTGCCAGCAGCTTAGGGCAGGGGAATGAAAAACTGTTTTTT.

The chain uses TRBV2 and TRBJ2-3, with TRBD2 identical over 9 bases. The CDR3 length is 16 residues. CDR1 is SNHLY, CDR2 FYNNEI, per germline. Unmatched junction bases numbered 8, after V lost 7 bases and J lost 0 bases. The CDR3 loop is CASIFLAGTSTDTQYF. As DNA, the CDR3 is TGTGCCAGCATATTCCTAGCGGGGACTAGCACAGATACGCAGTATTTT.

The chain has TRBV7-3 and TRBJ2-5; D perhaps matches TRBD1 (5 bases). Germline assignment: CDR1 SGHTA and CDR2 FQGTGA. V dropped 3 bases and J dropped 1 base, with 12 bases sitting between them. There are 15 residues in the CDR3. In nucleotides, the CDR3 is TGTGCCAGCAGCTTCCAGGGCACCGTCCAAGAGACCCAGTACTTC. Its translation: CASSFQGTVQETQYF.

This sequence joins TRBV27 and TRBJ2-1, with D possibly being TRBD1 (5 bases). The V gene lost 5 bases and the J gene lost 10 bases, with 12 bases spanning the gap. The CDR3 loop spans 12 amino acids. Germline V gene sequence: CDR1 MNHEY, CDR2 SMNVEV (reference sequence). CDR3 amino acids: CASSIVRGEQFF. The DNA for the CDR3 is TGTGCCAGCAGTATTGTAAGGGGAGAGCAGTTCTTC.

The sample holds one count of this clone. This chain links TRBV5-1 with TRBJ2-5; 11 bases line up with TRBD1. The length of the CDR3 is 16 residues. V shed 0 bases, J shed 2 bases, and the junction held 3 bases outside the gene matches. Germline V lookup: CDR1 SGHRS, CDR2 YFSETQ. This CDR3 is CASSLAGTGGQETQYF. The CDR3 bases are TGCGCCAGCAGCTTGGCGGGGACAGGGGGTCAAGAGACCCAGTACTTC. Supplemented by reference TRBV5-1 and TRBJ2-5, the full variable domain reads KAGVTQTPRYLIKTRGQQVTLSCSPISGHRSVSWYQQTPGQGLQFLFEYFSETQRNKGNFPGRFSGRQFSNSRSEMNVSTLELGDSALYLCASSLAGTGGQETQYFGPGTRLLVL.

V usage is TRBV7-6 and J usage is TRBJ2-7; 9 nucleotides align to TRBD1. CDR3 length: 14 residues. CDR1 and CDR2 (germline): SGHVS, FNYEAQ. V lost 5 bases, J lost 2 bases, and 4 bases stayed unmatched. The CDR3: CASSVGQGTYEQYF. In DNA, the CDR3 is TGTGCCAGCAGCGTGGGACAGGGAACCTACGAGCAGTACTTC.

The V call is TRBV19, the J call TRBJ2-2, with D possibly TRBD1 on 6 matching bases. The CDR3 sequence is 15 residues long. The V and J ends lost 3 bases and 2 bases respectively, with 10 bases between them. Germline V gene lookup returns CDR1 LNHDA and CDR2 SQIVND (reference sequence). CDR3 amino acids: CASSIQGRNTGELFF. The CDR3 bases are TGTGCCAGTAGTATTCAGGGGCGTAACACCGGGGAGCTGTTTTTT.

The chain recombines TRBV2 with TRBJ2-1; D is undetermined. Trimming took 7 bases from V and 3 from J, leaving 10 bases between them. The CDR3 is made up of 13 amino acids. The germline V gene has CDR1 SNHLY and CDR2 FYNNEI. Written as DNA, the CDR3 is TGTGCCAGCACGGCGGCTGGCTACAATGAGCAGTTCTTC. Its translation: CASTAAGYNEQFF.

The CDR3 coding sequence is TGCAGCGTTGAGTCAGGGGACAGGGTATTGGGTGGCTACACCTTC. Its protein is CSVESGDRVLGGYTF. The chain couples TRBV29-1 to TRBJ1-2, with 9 bases identical to TRBD1. Germline V gene sequence: CDR1 SQVTM, CDR2 ANQGSEA. V was clipped by 3 bases and J by 7 bases; unmatched bases: 12. CDR3 length equals 15 residues.

This clone was picked up one time. The V call is TRBV6-5, the J call TRBJ1-1, with D perhaps TRBD1 (6 bases). CDR1 and CDR2 (germline): MNHEY, SVGAGI. The CDR3 covers 15 residues. V was pared by 4 bases and J by 0 bases, with 12 bases between. CDR3 residues: CASSFTDSMNTEAFF. The CDR3 region has the DNA TGTGCCAGCAGTTTTACGGACAGCATGAACACTGAAGCTTTCTTT.

This clone was detected once. This chain links TRBV5-1 with TRBJ2-7, with D possibly matching TRBD1 (5 bases). V lost 3 bases and J lost 1, with 11 bases in between. In germline, CDR1 is SGHRS, CDR2 YFSETQ. The CDR3 spans 14 residues. The CDR3, as DNA: TGCGCCAGCAGCTCCCGACAGAAATCCTACGAGCAGTACTTC. Its protein is CASSSRQKSYEQYF.

Here the CDR3 reads CASSDPSGTSGGSSYNEQFF. The CDR3 DNA sequence: TGTGCCAGCAGCGACCCCTCCGGGACTAGCGGGGGGAGCTCCTACAATGAGCAGTTCTTC. This chain uses TRBV9 with TRBJ2-1, with 15 bases lining up with TRBD2. Per germline, CDR1 SGDLS and CDR2 YYNGEE. The CDR3 consists of 20 residues. V trimming: 3 bases; J trimming: 0 bases; junction bases outside the gene matches: 10.

The chain has TRBV7-8 and TRBJ1-2, with 7 nucleotides matching TRBD1. The CDR3 has 15 amino acids. The germline V gene has CDR1 SGHVS and CDR2 FQNEAQ. The J segment lost 5 bases and the V segment lost 1 base, leaving 7 bases of the junction unmatched. CDR3 protein: CASSLENQGGYGYTF. CDR3 sequence (DNA): TGTGCCAGCAGCTTAGAGAATCAGGGGGGATATGGCTACACCTTC.

The rearrangement links TRBV11-3 to TRBJ2-7; 9 positions agree with TRBD2. The CDR3 runs to 15 residues. J lost 0 bases, V lost 3 bases, and 3 bases had no gene match. The germline CDR1 and CDR2 sequences are SGHNT and YENEEA. As DNA, the CDR3 is TGTGCCAGCAGCTTGACTAGCGGTCACTCCTACGAGCAGTACTTC. This encodes CASSLTSGHSYEQYF.

This clone has more than one count but fewer than ten. The chain employs TRBV30 and TRBJ1-6; a weak D match, TRBD1 (5 bases). The length of the CDR3 is 12 residues. CDR1 GTSNPN and CDR2 SVGIG come from the germline V gene (reference sequence). Trimming stripped 0 bases from V and 10 bases from J, with 7 bases between. The CDR3 DNA follows: TGTGCCTGGAGTGTAAGGGGATCACCCCTCCACTTT. Translation gives CAWSVRGSPLHF.

V and J are TRBV9 and TRBJ2-1, with 12 bases matching TRBD2. The CDR3 loop spans 15 amino acids. V shed 0 bases and J 6 bases; nucleotides not matched to a gene: 1. The germline V gene encodes CDR1 SGDLS and CDR2 YYNGEE. CDR3 in DNA: TGTGCCAGCAGCGTAGGACTAGCGGGAGTCAATGAGCAGTTCTTC. Translated: CASSVGLAGVNEQFF.

The V call is TRBV7-9, the J call TRBJ2-7; TRBD1 might be the D (5 bases). The V end was cut by 5 bases, the J end by 2 bases, with 13 bases between. The CDR3 extends over 14 amino acids. Germline V gene sequence: CDR1 SEHNR, CDR2 FQNEAQ (reference sequence). Written as DNA, the CDR3 is TGTGCCAGCAGCCTGGACATCGAAACCTACGAGCAGTACTTC. Protein sequence: CASSLDIETYEQYF.

This rearrangement joins TRBV6-5 to TRBJ2-1; 13 nucleotides line up with TRBD2. The germline gives CDR1 MNHEY, CDR2 SVGAGI. The CDR3 is 15 amino acids. After removal of 8 bases from V and 8 bases from J, the junction contained 9 bases not matched to a gene. This CDR3 is CASWSGTSGIYEQFF. DNA of the CDR3: TGTGCCAGCTGGTCCGGGACTAGCGGGATCTATGAGCAGTTCTTC.

This chain links TRBV19 with TRBJ1-2; 8 nucleotides align to TRBD1. V lost 0 bases and J lost 3; bases outside the gene matches: 9. Germline CDR1 and CDR2: LNHDA and SQIVND (reference sequence). The CDR3 loop spans 17 amino acids. CDR3 DNA sequence: TGTGCCAGTAGTATAGATCCTCGAAAGACAGGGGACTATGGCTACACCTTC. Translating it yields CASSIDPRKTGDYGYTF.